The clone carrying this T cell receptor beta chain was detected a few times. This record comes from a study of T cells in Graves' hyperthyroidism and ophthalmopathy. About the study: The initial diagnosis was the point when peripheral blood was collected, ahead of any treatment.

Trimming took 3 bases from V and 7 from J; bases not matched to a gene: 1. From germline, CDR1 is SGDLS and CDR2 YYNGEE. The CDR3 has 14 residues. Regions amplified from RNA transcripts were the TCR beta CDR3 regions. TCR CDR3 underwent first-round RT-PCR with the HTBI primer set. Via MiXCR, TCRdb re-called the multiplex PCR reads, giving one row per CDR3 protein. Found here are approximately 360,000 distinct CDR3 sequences, less than 20% of them singletons; the top ten hold around a quarter. The sample was blood. The clonotype was recovered from a woman younger than 30 with Graves' hyperthyroidism that later progressed to Graves' ophthalmopathy. The J gene is TRBJ2-2, the V gene TRBV9; 12 nucleotides line up with TRBD2. CDR3 protein: CASSGTSGIGELFF. As DNA, the CDR3 is TGTGCCAGCAGCGGGACTAGCGGGATCGGGGAGCTGTTTTTT.